One sample yielded the 28 T cell receptor beta chains listed below, sequenced in a study of OX40 agonist ivuxolimab in advanced cancers. Method: immunoSEQ multiplex PCR; TCRdb's copy keeps in-frame clones and lacks some. The table records tens of thousands of clones, 87% of them present only once. Sequencing used CD4+ or CD8+ T cells sorted from blood, obtained in a trial of the OX40 agonist ivuxolimab. The receptors stem from an adult with an advanced solid tumor such as melanoma, head and neck, liver or kidney cancer.

The chain combines TRBV23-1 with TRBJ1-6, with D hard to call. TRBV23-1 is treated as an ORF (open reading frame) with a function not yet certain. The CDR3 is made up of 14 amino acids. Trimming left V 3 bases short and J 7 bases short, with 10 bases between. CDR3 DNA sequence: TGCGCCAGCAGTCAGAGGCGGCAGAATTCACCCCTCCACTTT. It codes for CASSQRRQNSPLHF.

The chain carries TRBV18 and TRBJ2-5; 10 bases map to TRBD1. Per germline, CDR1 KGHSH and CDR2 LQKENI. This CDR3 comprises 15 residues. With 4 bases clipped from V and 3 bases from J, the junction kept 5 bases outside the gene matches. CDR3 nucleotide sequence: TGTGCCAGCTCACGCGGGACAGGGGCGGAAGAGACCCAGTACTTC. Protein: CASSRGTGAEETQYF.

The V gene is TRBV6-1, the J gene TRBJ2-2; the D is unclear. The CDR3 contains 14 residues. With 1 base removed from V and 7 bases from J, the gap between germline ends came to 10 bases. Per germline, CDR1 MNHNS and CDR2 SASEGT. The CDR3 sequence: CASSEGPLIGELFF. The DNA of the CDR3 is TGTGCCAGCAGTGAAGGGCCCCTCATCGGGGAGCTGTTTTTT.

The rearrangement links TRBV23-1 to TRBJ1-3; D possibly corresponds to TRBD1 (5 bases). TRBV23-1 is classed as an ORF, of uncertain function. Trimming cost V 3 bases and J 3 bases, with 15 bases left between them. This CDR3 has 16 residues. The CDR3 spells CASSQRARGGGNTIYF. The CDR3 nucleotides are TGCGCCAGCAGTCAGAGGGCGAGGGGAGGTGGAAACACCATATATTTT.

This chain joins TRBV19 and TRBJ2-7, with D unclear. Germline V gene sequence: CDR1 LNHDA, CDR2 SQIVND (reference sequence). This CDR3 comprises 13 residues. Trimming removed 5 bases at V and 2 bases at J, with 10 bases between. The CDR3 nucleotides read TGTGCCAGTAGTCTCAGGAGAGCCTACGAGCAGTACTTC. Encoded protein: CASSLRRAYEQYF. Together with reference TRBV19 and TRBJ2-7, the CDR3 gives the full variable domain: DGGITQSPKYLFRKEGQNVTLSCEQNLNHDAMYWYRQDPGQGLRLIYYSQIVNDFQKGDIAEGYSVSREKKESFPLTVTSAQKNPTAFYLCASSLRRAYEQYFGPGTRLTVT.

The V and J genes are TRBV5-1 and TRBJ2-2; 13 bases map to TRBD2. CDR3 length equals 16 residues. Germline values: CDR1 SGHRS, CDR2 YFSETQ. V was clipped by 7 bases and J by 5 bases; unmatched bases: 8. For the CDR3, the DNA is TGCGCCAGCGCCAAAGAGGGACTAGCGGGGACCGGGGAGCTGTTTTTT. This encodes CASAKEGLAGTGELFF.

CDR3 sequence reads: CASSPLGGIPNQPQHF. CDR3 nucleotides: TGTGCCAGCAGCCCCCTCGGGGGGATCCCCAATCAGCCCCAGCATTTT. The rearrangement uses TRBV7-2 and TRBJ1-5; TRBD1 might be the D (5 bases). Trimming removed 5 bases from V and 3 bases from J, with 17 bases in between. This CDR3 spans 16 amino acids. Germline CDR1 reads SGHTA; CDR2 reads FQGNSA.

The chain couples TRBV6-1 to TRBJ1-2, with no clear D. CDR3 length: 15 residues. Deletions cut 4 bases from V and 4 bases from J, with 16 bases between. CDR1 is MNHNS, CDR2 SASEGT, per germline. Written as DNA, the CDR3 is TGTGCCAGCAGTGCCGAGGTAAATGTCGGCTATGGCTACACCTTC. Residues: CASSAEVNVGYGYTF.

The rearrangement joins TRBV14 to TRBJ2-5; no definite D call. The V gene lost 0 bases and the J gene lost 13 bases, with 18 bases spanning the gap. The CDR3 runs to 14 residues. Germline CDR1 and CDR2: SGHDN and FVKESK. The CDR3 nucleotides are TGTGCCAGCAGCCAAGAGGGAAGGGCTTCGGCCTCGTACTTC. Its translation is CASSQEGRASASYF.

This chain joins TRBV10-3 and TRBJ2-3, with 8 bases that match TRBD1. V gave up 10 bases and J gave up 4 bases; unmatched junction bases: 7. CDR3 length: 13 residues. Germline V gene lookup returns CDR1 ENHRY and CDR2 SYGVKD. This CDR3 is CATRGQGPDTQYF. The CDR3 DNA reads as TGTGCCACAAGAGGACAGGGACCAGATACGCAGTATTTT.

This sequence joins TRBV21-1 and TRBJ1-5. TRBV21-1 is described as a pseudogene. The CDR3 totals 10 residues. CDR3 nucleotide sequence: TGTGCCAGCAGCTCCCCCCCCCAGCATTTT. Its protein is CASSSPPQHF.

The rearrangement joins TRBV7-6 to TRBJ2-7; the match to TRBD2 covers 12 bases. The CDR3 covers 17 residues. CDR1 SGHVS and CDR2 FNYEAQ come from the germline V gene. J gave up 0 bases and V 1 base, and 4 bases lay outside the gene matches. DNA of the CDR3: TGTGCCAGCAGCTTAGGGACTAGCGGGGCCATCTCCTACGAGCAGTACTTC. Translation gives CASSLGTSGAISYEQYF.

CDR3 coding DNA: TGTGCCAGCAGGTGGACAGGGGTGGACTATGGCTACACCTTC. Protein: CASRWTGVDYGYTF. The genes are TRBV2 and TRBJ1-2, with 9 bases lining up with TRBD1. Trimming removed 6 bases from V and 3 bases from J; junction bases left unmatched: 5. The germline V gene has CDR1 SNHLY and CDR2 FYNNEI. The CDR3 is 14 amino acids.

The CDR3 DNA reads as TGTGCCAGCAGATCACAGGGTACCGGGGAGCTGTTTTTT. Amino acid sequence: CASRSQGTGELFF. The V call is TRBV7-2, the J call TRBJ2-2; D possibly corresponds to TRBD1 (6 bases). With 6 bases removed from V and 5 bases from J, the gap between germline ends came to 10 bases. Germline V lookup: CDR1 SGHTA, CDR2 FQGNSA. The CDR3 runs to 13 residues.

This chain uses TRBV9 with TRBJ1-2; D uncertain. Germline loops: CDR1 SGDLS, CDR2 YYNGEE. V was trimmed by 0 bases and J by 0 bases, leaving 18 bases between them. The CDR3 runs 18 residues. This CDR3 is CASSVAGEQNPPNYGYTF. CDR3 nucleotide sequence: TGTGCCAGCAGCGTAGCTGGAGAACAGAACCCCCCTAACTATGGCTACACCTTC. Drawing the rest from reference TRBV9 and TRBJ1-2, the complete variable domain is DSGVTQTPKHLITATGQRVTLRCSPRSGDLSVYWYQQSLDQGLQFLIQYYNGEERAKGNILERFSAQQFPDLHSELNLSSLELGDSALYFCASSVAGEQNPPNYGYTFGSGTRLTVV.

The CDR3 sequence is CASSSPRDGDPYGYTF. CDR3 bases: TGTGCCAGCAGCTCACCCCGGGACGGAGATCCCTATGGCTACACCTTC. This sequence joins TRBV7-9 and TRBJ1-2; TRBD1 is a possible D gene (5 bases). Trimming stripped 4 bases from V and 4 bases from J, with 19 bases between. Germline-derived CDR1 and CDR2 are SEHNR and FQNEAQ (reference sequence). The CDR3 contains 16 residues.

V is TRBV30 and J is TRBJ1-1; no definite D call. V shed 3 bases and J shed 1 base, with 9 bases lying between them. Germline V CDR1 and CDR2: GTSNPN, SVGIG (reference sequence). The CDR3 length is 13 residues. CDR3 region: CAWSAAQNTEAFF. The CDR3 nucleotides are TGTGCCTGGAGCGCCGCCCAGAACACTGAAGCTTTCTTT.

The chain has TRBV18 and TRBJ2-5; the D gene is possibly TRBD2 (5 bases). V was cut by 1 base and J by 3 bases, with 9 bases left in between. CDR1 is KGHSH, CDR2 LQKENI, per germline. The CDR3 consists of 14 residues. CDR3 coding DNA: TGTGCCAGCTCACCACGGCTCGGGGAAGAGACCCAGTACTTC. It specifies CASSPRLGEETQYF.

The gene calls are TRBV29-1 and TRBJ2-5, with TRBD1 matching over 7 bases. The V gene end was trimmed by 7 bases and the J gene end by 1 base; junction bases not matched to a gene: 6. The CDR3 runs 13 residues. Germline V lookup: CDR1 SQVTM, CDR2 ANQGSEA. DNA for the CDR3: TGCAGCGCTACAGGGGCAGGCCAAGAGACCCAGTACTTC. Amino acid sequence: CSATGAGQETQYF.

The chain is built from TRBV19 and TRBJ1-1, with D maybe TRBD1 (5 bases). The germline V and J ends were trimmed by 10 bases and 4 bases, with 13 bases remaining between them. This CDR3 is 12 amino acids long. Germline CDR1 LNHDA, CDR2 SQIVND (reference sequence). The CDR3 DNA follows: TGTGCCACGGGACGGGCCCCCACTGAAGCTTTCTTT. The encoded protein is CATGRAPTEAFF.

This rearrangement joins TRBV10-3 to TRBJ1-3; a weak D match, TRBD1 (6 bases). V shed 2 bases and J shed 0 bases, with 11 bases lying between them. Germline CDR1 reads ENHRY; CDR2 reads SYGVKD. The CDR3 consists of 16 residues. The CDR3 DNA reads TGTGCCATCAGTGAGGCAAACAGGGACTCTGGAAACACCATATATTTT. This gives the protein CAISEANRDSGNTIYF.

This chain connects TRBV6-6 to TRBJ1-2; 7 nucleotides agree with TRBD1. The CDR3 has 13 amino acids. V trimming: 5 bases; J trimming: 6 bases; junction bases outside the gene matches: 6. Germline V lookup: CDR1 MNHNY, CDR2 SVGAGI (reference sequence). The chain's CDR3 is CASSTDRWHGYTF. CDR3 sequence (DNA): TGTGCCAGCAGTACGGACAGGTGGCATGGCTACACCTTC.

The chain combines TRBV6-5 with TRBJ2-4, with D possibly being TRBD1 (5 bases). The V gene lost 4 bases and the J gene lost 6 bases, with 16 bases spanning the gap. The germline V gene encodes CDR1 MNHEY and CDR2 SVGAGI. The CDR3 is 15 amino acids. CDR3 sequence: CASSSPTALSNIQYF. The CDR3 region has the DNA TGTGCCAGCAGTTCACCGACAGCACTGTCAAACATTCAGTACTTC.

A remark on this clone: Other DNA sequences in this specimen translate into the identical CDR3. The rearrangement joins TRBV5-1 to TRBJ2-1, with D unresolved. The CDR3 is 13 amino acids. Germline V gene sequence: CDR1 SGHRS, CDR2 YFSETQ. V lost 0 bases and J lost 3, with 4 bases in between. The CDR3 sequence: CASSLGGYNEQFF. The CDR3 DNA sequence: TGCGCCAGCAGCTTGGGTGGCTACAATGAGCAGTTCTTC. The full variable domain, with the rest looked up from reference TRBV5-1 and TRBJ2-1, is KAGVTQTPRYLIKTRGQQVTLSCSPISGHRSVSWYQQTPGQGLQFLFEYFSETQRNKGNFPGRFSGRQFSNSRSEMNVSTLELGDSALYLCASSLGGYNEQFFGPGTRLTVL.

The chain employs TRBV5-4 and TRBJ2-1; TRBD2 agrees at 8 bases. With V trimmed by 4 bases and J by 4 bases, 10 bases remained unmatched. The CDR3 is 16 amino acids. Per the germline V gene, CDR1 is SGHNT and CDR2 is YYREEE (reference sequence). DNA of the CDR3: TGTGCCAGCAGCCCGGTAGGAGCGGGGGCATACAATGAGCAGTTCTTC. It codes for CASSPVGAGAYNEQFF.

This chain uses TRBV19 with TRBJ1-1; D uncertain. The germline V gene has CDR1 LNHDA and CDR2 SQIVND (reference sequence). The CDR3 has 12 amino acids. Trimming took off 6 bases at V and 1 base at J, with 6 bases between the two ends. CDR3 nucleotide sequence: TGTGCCAGTAGGTTGGAGAACACTGAAGCTTTCTTT. Encoded protein: CASRLENTEAFF.

This chain links TRBV18 with TRBJ1-4; D is perhaps TRBD1 (5 bases). The ends were cut back, 3 bases at V and 0 bases at J, with 11 bases in the middle. Germline V lookup: CDR1 KGHSH, CDR2 LQKENI. This CDR3 has 16 amino acids. The CDR3 reads CASSPGAPATNEKLFF. The CDR3, as DNA: TGTGCCAGCTCACCCGGGGCACCCGCAACTAATGAAAAACTGTTTTTT.

The chain joins TRBV11-2 to TRBJ2-7; D is uncertain. Germline V CDR1 and CDR2: SGHAT, FQNNGV. V lost 1 base and J lost 0, with 10 bases in between. This CDR3 spans 15 amino acids. CDR3 sequence (DNA): TGTGCCAGCAGCTTAGTTGCCTTCAGCTCCTACGAGCAGTACTTC. Amino acids: CASSLVAFSSYEQYF.